This record covers a single TCR beta chain. Trimming removed 4 bases from V and 8 bases from J; junction bases left unmatched: 10. The CDR3 contains 16 residues. Germline loops: CDR1 MNHNS, CDR2 SASEGT. These data come from a study of blood T cell repertoires in COVID-19. Overall study context: The origin of the acute and convalescent COVID-19 samples was the United States, Italy and Spain.

Authors' processing steps: By means of reference gene primer amplification, nucleated cell counts were estimated. Data came from immunoSEQ multiplex PCR; TCRdb stores just in-frame clones and leaves some out. V and J calls and clone size are copied from that table; D and trimming were computed from the DNA. The sample lists 160,000 or so clones; roughly 90% were seen once. The chain carries TRBV6-1 and TRBJ2-1; 11 nucleotides agree with TRBD2. Specimen: peripheral blood. The receptor's source is a woman aged 50 to 65 with acute or convalescent COVID-19. CDR3 in DNA: TGTGCCAGCAGTGCCCTAGCGGGGGGCCCTAGGCATGAGCAGTTCTTC. Encoded protein: CASSALAGGPRHEQFF.